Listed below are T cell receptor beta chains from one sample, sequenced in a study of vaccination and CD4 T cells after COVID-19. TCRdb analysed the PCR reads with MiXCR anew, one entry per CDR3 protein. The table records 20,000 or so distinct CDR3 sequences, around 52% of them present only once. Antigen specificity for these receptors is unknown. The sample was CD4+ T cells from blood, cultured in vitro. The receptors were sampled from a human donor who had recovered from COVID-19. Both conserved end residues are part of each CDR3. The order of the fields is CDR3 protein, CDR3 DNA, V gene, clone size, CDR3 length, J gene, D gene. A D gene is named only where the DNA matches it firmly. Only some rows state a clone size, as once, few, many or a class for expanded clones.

CASSPAAGQSYGYTF	TGTGCCAGCAGTCCCGCGGCGGGACAGAGTTATGGCTACACCTTC	TRBV6-1	once	15	TRBJ1-2	TRBD1
CGSIRSNEQFF	TGTGGCAGCATACGCAGCAATGAGCAGTTCTTC	TRBV6-1	-	11	TRBJ2-1	-
CASSQEVRPRDGYGYTF	TGTGCCAGCAGCCAAGAAGTACGTCCGCGGGATGGCTATGGCTACACCTTC	TRBV14	-	17	TRBJ1-2	-
CSAGGRSEAFF	TGCAGTGCCGGCGGACGATCAGAAGCTTTCTTT	TRBV20-1	-	11	TRBJ1-1	-
CASSMSQGSEQYF	TGTGCCAGTAGTATGTCACAGGGAAGCGAGCAGTACTTC	TRBV19	-	13	TRBJ2-7	-
CSARVPAFAGYTF	TGCAGTGCTAGAGTACCAGCCTTTGCCGGCTACACCTTC	TRBV20-1	-	13	TRBJ1-2	-
CASSYSVGAPYGYTF	TGTGCCAGCAGTTACTCCGTGGGAGCGCCATATGGCTACACCTTC	TRBV6-5	-	15	TRBJ1-2	-
CASSYEGGEQFF	TGTGCCAGCAGTTACGAAGGGGGTGAGCAGTTCTTC	TRBV6-5	-	12	TRBJ2-1	-
CASSPTTGTGGHEQYF	TGCGCCAGCAGCCCTACAACGGGGACAGGGGGCCACGAGCAGTACTTC	TRBV4-3	-	16	TRBJ2-7	TRBD1
CASSEARTARNSPLHF	TGTGCCAGCAGTGAAGCTCGGACAGCACGGAATTCACCCCTCCACTTT	TRBV2	-	16	TRBJ1-6	-
CATYRGYGYTF	TGTGCCACATACAGGGGCTATGGCTACACCTTC	TRBV28	-	11	TRBJ1-2	TRBD1
CASSPTSGRSETQYF	TGTGCCAGCAGTCCGACTAGCGGGAGGTCAGAGACCCAGTACTTC	TRBV2	few	15	TRBJ2-5	TRBD2
CASSLEMVPALEAFF	TGTGCCAGCAGCTTAGAAATGGTGCCAGCTCTTGAAGCTTTCTTT	TRBV7-2	-	15	TRBJ1-1	-
CASSYDPAGGGYEQYF	TGTGCCAGCAGTTACGATCCAGCGGGAGGAGGATACGAGCAGTACTTC	TRBV6-2/TRBV6-3	few	16	TRBJ2-7	TRBD2
CASSIAGGENEQFF	TGTGCCAGTAGTATAGCCGGAGGGGAGAATGAGCAGTTCTTC	TRBV19	-	14	TRBJ2-1	-
CASSLMTGETQPQHF	TGTGCCAGCAGCTTAATGACAGGGGAAACTCAGCCCCAGCATTTT	TRBV7-2	few	15	TRBJ1-5	TRBD1
CASSTGQGGSSQHF	TGTGCCAGTAGTACCGGACAGGGGGGTTCATCCCAGCATTTT	TRBV19	few	14	TRBJ1-5	TRBD1
CAGSSRPGQAINEQFF	TGTGCCGGCAGCTCACGTCCGGGACAGGCGATCAATGAGCAGTTCTTC	TRBV11-3	-	16	TRBJ2-1	TRBD1
CASSVQGGSIDYGYTF	TGTGCCAGCAGCGTACAAGGGGGTAGCATCGACTATGGCTACACCTTC	TRBV9	-	16	TRBJ1-2	-
CASSFSPGNSPLHF	TGTGCCAGTAGTTTCAGTCCGGGTAATTCACCCCTCCACTTT	TRBV19	-	14	TRBJ1-6	-
CASSLNRRNTEAFF	TGCGCCAGCAGCTTGAATCGCAGGAACACTGAAGCTTTCTTT	TRBV5-1	-	14	TRBJ1-1	-
CASSSNQPQHF	TGTGCCAGTAGTAGTAATCAGCCCCAGCATTTT	TRBV19	-	11	TRBJ1-5	-
CASSPRLEGRDEQFF	TGTGCCAGCAGTCCCCGACTAGAGGGGCGGGATGAGCAGTTCTTC	TRBV28	-	15	TRBJ2-1	-
CASTSGTSGSYNEQFF	TGTGCCAGCACCTCCGGGACTAGCGGCTCCTACAATGAGCAGTTCTTC	TRBV11-3	-	16	TRBJ2-1	TRBD2
CASSLRDYGYTF	TGTGCCAGCAGCTTAAGAGACTATGGCTACACCTTC	TRBV7-9	-	12	TRBJ1-2	-
CASSPPGRDGYTF	TGTGCCAGCAGTCCCCCGGGGCGTGATGGCTACACCTTC	TRBV6-1	-	13	TRBJ1-2	-
CASSATGNNSPLHF	TGTGCCAGCAGCGCTACAGGGAATAATTCACCCCTCCACTTT	TRBV7-2	-	14	TRBJ1-6	-
CASSTSGTGFNYGYTF	TGTGCCAGTAGTACTTCCGGGACGGGATTTAACTATGGCTACACCTTC	TRBV19	-	16	TRBJ1-2	-
CASSDRAYEQYF	TGTGCCAGCAGCGACAGGGCCTACGAGCAGTACTTC	TRBV7-2	few	12	TRBJ2-7	TRBD1
CSARDSNRGWEQPQHF	TGCAGTGCTAGAGATTCGAACAGGGGTTGGGAACAGCCCCAGCATTTT	TRBV20-1	-	16	TRBJ1-5	TRBD1
CSARPAFPGELFF	TGCAGTGCTAGACCGGCCTTCCCCGGGGAGCTGTTTTTT	TRBV20-1	-	13	TRBJ2-2	-
CASSLYGGVTDTQYF	TGTGCCAGCAGCTTATATGGCGGGGTCACAGATACGCAGTATTTT	TRBV11-2	-	15	TRBJ2-3	-
CASTTTGGDQQYF	TGTGCCAGCACCACCACAGGGGGTGACCAGCAGTACTTC	TRBV2	-	13	TRBJ2-7	TRBD1
CATSDNGGTEAFF	TGTGCCACCAGTGATAACGGTGGCACTGAAGCTTTCTTT	TRBV24-1	once	13	TRBJ1-1	-
CASSLRFTDTQYF	TGTGCCAGCAGCTTGCGATTCACAGATACGCAGTATTTT	TRBV5-4	-	13	TRBJ2-3	-
CSAWRERGNEQYF	TGCAGTGCTTGGCGGGAAAGGGGTAACGAGCAGTACTTC	TRBV20-1	once	13	TRBJ2-7	-
CSASWNRRSYNSPLHF	TGCAGTGCTAGTTGGAACCGACGCTCCTATAATTCACCCCTCCACTTT	TRBV20-1	-	16	TRBJ1-6	-
CSATPLGQDTGELFF	TGCAGTGCTACTCCTCTGGGACAGGACACCGGGGAGCTGTTTTTT	TRBV20-1	-	15	TRBJ2-2	TRBD1